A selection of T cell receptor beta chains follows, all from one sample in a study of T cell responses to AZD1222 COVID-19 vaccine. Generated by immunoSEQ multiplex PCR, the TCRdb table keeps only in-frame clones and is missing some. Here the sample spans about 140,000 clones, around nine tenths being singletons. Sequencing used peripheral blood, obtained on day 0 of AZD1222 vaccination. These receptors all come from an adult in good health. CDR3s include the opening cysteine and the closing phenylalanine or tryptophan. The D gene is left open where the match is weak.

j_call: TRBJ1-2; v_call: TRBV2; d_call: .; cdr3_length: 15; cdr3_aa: CASSESWGIDYGYTF; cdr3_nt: TGTGCCAGCAGTGAGTCGTGGGGAATTGACTATGGCTACACCTTC
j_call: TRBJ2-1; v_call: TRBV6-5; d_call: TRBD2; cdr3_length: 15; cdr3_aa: CASSHRPREGVKQFF; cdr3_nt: TGTGCCAGCAGCCACCGCCCCCGGGAGGGGGTGAAGCAGTTCTTC
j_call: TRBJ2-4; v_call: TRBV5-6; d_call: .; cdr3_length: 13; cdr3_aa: CASSSAGKNIQYF; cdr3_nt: TGTGCCAGCAGCTCGGCAGGGAAAAACATTCAGTACTTC
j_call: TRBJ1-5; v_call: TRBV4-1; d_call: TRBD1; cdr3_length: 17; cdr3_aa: CASSQGGGYPSNQPQHF; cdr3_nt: TGCGCCAGCAGCCAAGGAGGGGGCTACCCTAGCAATCAGCCCCAGCATTTT
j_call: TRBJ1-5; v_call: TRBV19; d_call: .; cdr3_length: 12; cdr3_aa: CASSIGTQPQHF; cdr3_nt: TGTGCCAGTAGTATCGGCACTCAGCCCCAGCATTTT
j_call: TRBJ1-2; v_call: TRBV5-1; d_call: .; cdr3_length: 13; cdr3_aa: CASSLTGPGGYTF; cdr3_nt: TGCGCCAGCAGCTTGACAGGGCCAGGCGGCTACACCTTC
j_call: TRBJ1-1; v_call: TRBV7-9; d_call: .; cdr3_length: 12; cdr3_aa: CASSPGEGGAFF; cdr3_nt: TGTGCCAGCAGCCCCGGGGAGGGAGGAGCTTTCTTT
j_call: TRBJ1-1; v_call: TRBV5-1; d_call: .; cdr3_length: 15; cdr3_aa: CASSLAARENTEAFF; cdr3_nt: TGCGCCAGCAGCTTGGCCGCAAGAGAAAACACTGAAGCTTTCTTT
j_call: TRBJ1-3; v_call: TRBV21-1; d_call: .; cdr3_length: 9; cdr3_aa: CAPRNTIYF; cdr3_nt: TGTGCCCCGAGAAACACCATATATTTT
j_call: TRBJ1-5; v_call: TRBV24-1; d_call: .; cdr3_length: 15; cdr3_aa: CATRPFVGHLQPQHF; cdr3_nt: TGTGCCACCCGCCCCTTTGTGGGCCACTTACAGCCCCAGCATTTT
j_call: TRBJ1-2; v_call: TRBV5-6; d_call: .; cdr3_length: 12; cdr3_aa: CASQAQAYGYTF; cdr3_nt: TGTGCCAGCCAGGCACAGGCTTATGGCTACACCTTC
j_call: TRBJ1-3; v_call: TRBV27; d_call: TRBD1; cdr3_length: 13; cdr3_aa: CASRGQGGNTIYF; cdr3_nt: TGTGCCAGCAGAGGACAGGGTGGAAACACCATATATTTT